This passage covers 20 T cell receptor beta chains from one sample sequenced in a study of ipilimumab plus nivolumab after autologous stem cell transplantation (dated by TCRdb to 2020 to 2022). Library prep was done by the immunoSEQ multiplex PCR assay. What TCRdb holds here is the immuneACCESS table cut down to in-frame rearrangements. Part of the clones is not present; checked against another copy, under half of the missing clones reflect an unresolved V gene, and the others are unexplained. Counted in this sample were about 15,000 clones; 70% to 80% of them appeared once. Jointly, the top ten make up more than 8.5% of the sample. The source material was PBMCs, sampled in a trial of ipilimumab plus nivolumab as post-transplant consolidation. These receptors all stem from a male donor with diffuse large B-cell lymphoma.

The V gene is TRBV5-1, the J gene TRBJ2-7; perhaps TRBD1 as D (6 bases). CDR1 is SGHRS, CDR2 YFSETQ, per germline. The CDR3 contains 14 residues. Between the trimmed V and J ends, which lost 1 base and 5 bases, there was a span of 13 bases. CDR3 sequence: CASSLYRAVDEQYF. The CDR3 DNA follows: TGCGCCAGCAGCTTGTACAGGGCTGTTGACGAGCAGTACTTC.

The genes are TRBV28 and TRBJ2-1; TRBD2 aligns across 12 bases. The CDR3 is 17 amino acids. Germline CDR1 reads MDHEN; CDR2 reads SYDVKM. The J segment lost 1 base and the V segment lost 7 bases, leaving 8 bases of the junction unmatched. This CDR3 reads CASTSGGEAVSYNEQFF. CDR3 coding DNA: TGTGCCAGCACTAGCGGGGGGGAGGCGGTGTCCTACAATGAGCAGTTCTTC.

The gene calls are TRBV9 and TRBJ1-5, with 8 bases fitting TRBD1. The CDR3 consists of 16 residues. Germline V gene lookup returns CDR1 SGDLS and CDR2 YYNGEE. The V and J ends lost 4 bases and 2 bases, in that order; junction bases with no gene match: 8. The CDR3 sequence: CASSFGGQGGNQPQHF. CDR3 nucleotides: TGTGCCAGCAGCTTTGGAGGACAGGGTGGCAATCAGCCCCAGCATTTT.

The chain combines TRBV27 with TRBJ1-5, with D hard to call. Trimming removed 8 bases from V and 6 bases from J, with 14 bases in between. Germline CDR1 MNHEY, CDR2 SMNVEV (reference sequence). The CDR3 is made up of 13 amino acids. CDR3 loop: CASSYASGQPQHF. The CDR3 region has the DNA TGTGCCAGCTCTTACGCCTCGGGTCAGCCCCAGCATTTT.

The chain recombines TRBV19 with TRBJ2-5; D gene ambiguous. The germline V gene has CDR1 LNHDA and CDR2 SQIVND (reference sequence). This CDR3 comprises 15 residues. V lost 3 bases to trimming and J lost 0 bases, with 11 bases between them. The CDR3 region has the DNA TGTGCCAGTAGTATTCGGGTGGGGTACCAAGAGACCCAGTACTTC. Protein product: CASSIRVGYQETQYF. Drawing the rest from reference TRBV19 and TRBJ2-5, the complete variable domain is DGGITQSPKYLFRKEGQNVTLSCEQNLNHDAMYWYRQDPGQGLRLIYYSQIVNDFQKGDIAEGYSVSREKKESFPLTVTSAQKNPTAFYLCASSIRVGYQETQYFGPGTRLLVL.

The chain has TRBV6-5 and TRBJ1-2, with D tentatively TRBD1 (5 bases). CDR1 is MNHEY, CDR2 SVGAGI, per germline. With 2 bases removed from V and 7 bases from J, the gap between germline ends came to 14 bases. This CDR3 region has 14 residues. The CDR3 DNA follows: TGTGCCAGCAGTTACAGGGCGGGGGGTTCTGGCTACACCTTC. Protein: CASSYRAGGSGYTF.

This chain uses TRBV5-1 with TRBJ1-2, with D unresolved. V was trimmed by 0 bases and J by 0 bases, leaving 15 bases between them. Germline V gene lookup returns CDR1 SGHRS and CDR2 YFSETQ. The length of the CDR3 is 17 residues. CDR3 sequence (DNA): TGCGCCAGCAGCTTGGCCGGTTCACATAGAGCTAACTATGGCTACACCTTC. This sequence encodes CASSLAGSHRANYGYTF.

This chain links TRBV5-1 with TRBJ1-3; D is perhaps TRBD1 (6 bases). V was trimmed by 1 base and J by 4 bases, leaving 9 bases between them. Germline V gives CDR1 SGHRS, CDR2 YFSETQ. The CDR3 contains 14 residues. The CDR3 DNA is TGCGCCAGCAGCTTGACAGGGAACGGAAACACCATATATTTT. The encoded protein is CASSLTGNGNTIYF.

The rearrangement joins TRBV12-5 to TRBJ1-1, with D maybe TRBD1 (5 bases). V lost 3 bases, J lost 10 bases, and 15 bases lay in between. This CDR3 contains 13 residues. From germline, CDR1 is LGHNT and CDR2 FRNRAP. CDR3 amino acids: CASGFTPGGRAFF. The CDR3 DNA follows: TGTGCTAGTGGTTTTACCCCGGGGGGAAGAGCTTTCTTT.

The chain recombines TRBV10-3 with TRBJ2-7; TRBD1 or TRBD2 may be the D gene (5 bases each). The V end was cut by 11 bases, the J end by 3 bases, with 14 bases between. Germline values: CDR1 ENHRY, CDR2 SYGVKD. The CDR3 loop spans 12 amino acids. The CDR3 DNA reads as TGTGCCTCCGGGACCCCGGGCTACGAGCAGTACTTC. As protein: CASGTPGYEQYF.

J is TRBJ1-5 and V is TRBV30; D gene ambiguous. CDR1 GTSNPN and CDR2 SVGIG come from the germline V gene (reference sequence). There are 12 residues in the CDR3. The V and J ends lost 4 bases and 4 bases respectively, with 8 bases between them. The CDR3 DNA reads TGTGCCTGGACGGCAGGTAATCAGCCCCAGCATTTT. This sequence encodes CAWTAGNQPQHF.

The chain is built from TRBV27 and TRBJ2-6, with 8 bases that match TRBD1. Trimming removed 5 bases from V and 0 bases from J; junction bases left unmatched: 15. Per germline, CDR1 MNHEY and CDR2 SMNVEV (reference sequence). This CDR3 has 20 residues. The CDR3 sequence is CASSLNPGTGQFSGANVLTF. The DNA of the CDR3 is TGTGCCAGCAGTCTGAATCCCGGGACAGGCCAATTCTCTGGGGCCAACGTCCTGACTTTC.

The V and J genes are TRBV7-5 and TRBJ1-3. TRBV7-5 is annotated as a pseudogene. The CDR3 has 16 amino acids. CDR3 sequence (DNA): TGTGTCAGAAGCTTAGTTCGGCCTCCCGGAGGAAACACCATATATTTT. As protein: CVRSLVRPPGGNTIYF.

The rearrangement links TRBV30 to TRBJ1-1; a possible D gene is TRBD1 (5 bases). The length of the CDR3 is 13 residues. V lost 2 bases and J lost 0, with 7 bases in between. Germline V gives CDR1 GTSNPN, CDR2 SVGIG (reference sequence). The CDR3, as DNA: TGTGCCTGGAGTACAGGCATGAACACTGAAGCTTTCTTT. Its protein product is CAWSTGMNTEAFF.

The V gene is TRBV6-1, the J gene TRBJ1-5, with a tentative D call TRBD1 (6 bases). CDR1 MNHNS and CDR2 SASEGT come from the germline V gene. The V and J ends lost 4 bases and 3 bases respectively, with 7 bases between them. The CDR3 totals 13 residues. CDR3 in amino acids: CASSGTDNQPQHF. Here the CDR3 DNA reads TGTGCCAGCAGTGGGACAGACAATCAGCCCCAGCATTTT.

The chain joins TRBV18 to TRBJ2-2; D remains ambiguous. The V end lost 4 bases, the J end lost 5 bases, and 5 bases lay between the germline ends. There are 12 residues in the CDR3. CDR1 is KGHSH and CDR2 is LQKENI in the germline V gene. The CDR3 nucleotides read TGTGCCAGCTCACTGGATACCGGGGAGCTGTTTTTT. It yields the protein CASSLDTGELFF. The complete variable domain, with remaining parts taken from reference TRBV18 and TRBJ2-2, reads NAGVMQNPRHLVRRRGQEARLRCSPMKGHSHVYWYRQLPEEGLKFMVYLQKENIIDESGMPKERFSAEFPKEGPSILRIQQVVRGDSAAYFCASSLDTGELFFGEGSRLTVL.

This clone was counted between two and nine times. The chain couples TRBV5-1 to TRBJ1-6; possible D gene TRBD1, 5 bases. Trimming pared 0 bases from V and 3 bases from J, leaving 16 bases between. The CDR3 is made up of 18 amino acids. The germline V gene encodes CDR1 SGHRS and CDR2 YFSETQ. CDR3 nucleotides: TGCGCCAGCAGCTTGGTGGGGGACGCTCCCTTCTATAATTCACCCCTCCACTTT. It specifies CASSLVGDAPFYNSPLHF.

The CDR3 loop is CASAGTSGGTDTQYF. CDR3 sequence (DNA): TGTGCAAGTGCGGGCACTAGCGGGGGCACAGATACGCAGTATTTT. This rearrangement joins TRBV2 to TRBJ2-3; the match to TRBD2 covers 10 bases. Germline CDR1 SNHLY, CDR2 FYNNEI. This CDR3 region has 15 residues.

CDR3 DNA sequence: TGTGCCAGCAGCCCGGTATCTAGCACAGATACGCAGTATTTT. Encoded protein: CASSPVSSTDTQYF. This sequence joins TRBV7-6 and TRBJ2-3; D ambiguous. V was pared by 5 bases and J by 0 bases, with 9 bases between. The V gene's germline CDR1 is SGHVS and CDR2 FNYEAQ. This CDR3 region has 14 residues.

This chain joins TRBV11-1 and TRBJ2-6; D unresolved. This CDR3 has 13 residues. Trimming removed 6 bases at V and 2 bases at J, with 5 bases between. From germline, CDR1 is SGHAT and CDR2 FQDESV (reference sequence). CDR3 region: CASSRAGANVLTF. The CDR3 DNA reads TGTGCCAGCAGTAGGGCTGGGGCCAACGTCCTGACTTTC.